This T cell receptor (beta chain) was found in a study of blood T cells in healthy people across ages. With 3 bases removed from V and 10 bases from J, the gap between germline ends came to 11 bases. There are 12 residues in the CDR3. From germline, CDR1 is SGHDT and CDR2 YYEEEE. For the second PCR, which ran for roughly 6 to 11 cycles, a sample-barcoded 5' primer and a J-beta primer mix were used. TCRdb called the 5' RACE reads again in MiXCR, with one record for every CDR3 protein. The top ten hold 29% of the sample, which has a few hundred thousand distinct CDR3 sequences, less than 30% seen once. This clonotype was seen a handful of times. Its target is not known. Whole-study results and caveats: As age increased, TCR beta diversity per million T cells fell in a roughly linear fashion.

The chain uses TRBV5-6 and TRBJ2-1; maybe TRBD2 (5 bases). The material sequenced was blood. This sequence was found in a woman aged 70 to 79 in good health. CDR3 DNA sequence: TGTGCCAGCAGCTCACGGAGAGGGGAGCAGTTCTTC. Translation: CASSSRRGEQFF.